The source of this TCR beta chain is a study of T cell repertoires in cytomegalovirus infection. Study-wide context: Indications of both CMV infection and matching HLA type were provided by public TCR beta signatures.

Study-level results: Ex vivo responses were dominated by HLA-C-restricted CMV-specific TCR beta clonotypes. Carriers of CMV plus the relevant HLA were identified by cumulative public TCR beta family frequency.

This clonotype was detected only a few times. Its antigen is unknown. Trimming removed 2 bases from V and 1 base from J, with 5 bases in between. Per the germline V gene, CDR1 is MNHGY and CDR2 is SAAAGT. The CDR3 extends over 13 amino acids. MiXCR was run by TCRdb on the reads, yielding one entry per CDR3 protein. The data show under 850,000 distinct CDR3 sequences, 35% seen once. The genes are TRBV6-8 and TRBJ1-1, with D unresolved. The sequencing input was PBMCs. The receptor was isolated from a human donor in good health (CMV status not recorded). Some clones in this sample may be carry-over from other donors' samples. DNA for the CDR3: TGTGCCAGCAGTTACACGCAGAACACTGAAGCTTTCTTT. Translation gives CASSYTQNTEAFF.